This passage covers 16 T cell receptor beta chains from one sample sequenced in a study of shared clonotypes between healthy human individuals. CD45RO-negative cells were positively selected for CCR7, leaving out terminally differentiated effector memory CD45RA+ cells. TCRdb's table, derived via immunoSEQ multiplex PCR, lists solely in-frame clones and lacks some. The sample includes 600,000 or so clones, 95% to 98% of them seen just once. Sequencing used naive CD8+ T cells sorted from blood. These receptors were taken from a man aged 25 to 40 in good health.

The V call is TRBV15, the J call TRBJ2-1, with TRBD2 identical over 9 bases. This CDR3 region has 17 residues. Germline CDR1 and CDR2: LNHNV and YYDKDF (reference sequence). The ends lost 6 bases at V and 4 bases at J; junction bases unmatched: 13. For the CDR3, the DNA is TGTGCCACCAGAAGCAGTAGCGGGAGCGCCCCTTACAATGAGCAGTTCTTC. Protein sequence: CATRSSSGSAPYNEQFF. Using reference TRBV15 and TRBJ2-1 for the parts outside the CDR3, the full variable domain is DAMVIQNPRYQVTQFGKPVTLSCSQTLNHNVMYWYQQKSSQAPKLLFHYYDKDFNNEADTPDNFQSRRPNTSFCFLDIRSPGLGDTAMYLCATRSSSGSAPYNEQFFGPGTRLTVL.

This rearrangement joins TRBV4-3 to TRBJ1-1; no definite D call. CDR1 and CDR2 (germline): LGHNA, YSLEER. Deletions cut 0 bases from V and 5 bases from J, with 13 bases between. This CDR3 has 15 amino acids. CDR3 in amino acids: CASSQERATNTEAFF. The CDR3 bases are TGCGCCAGCAGCCAAGAAAGGGCCACTAATACTGAAGCTTTCTTT.

The V call is TRBV15, the J call TRBJ1-3; D unresolved. The CDR3 totals 15 residues. Germline CDR1 reads LNHNV; CDR2 reads YYDKDF (reference sequence). The V gene lost 1 base and the J gene lost 2 bases, with 9 bases spanning the gap. CDR3 sequence reads: CATSRGRAAGNTIYF. CDR3 in DNA: TGTGCCACCAGCAGAGGGAGGGCTGCTGGAAACACCATATATTTT.

This chain connects TRBV5-1 to TRBJ2-7, with 7 positions matching TRBD1. Germline CDR1 SGHRS, CDR2 YFSETQ. With 0 bases clipped from V and 3 bases from J, the junction kept 9 bases outside the gene matches. The CDR3 length is 16 residues. CDR3 nucleotides: TGCGCCAGCAGCTTGGGGCAGGGACAGTACAGCTACGAGCAGTACTTC. Its protein is CASSLGQGQYSYEQYF. The whole variable domain, filled in from reference TRBV5-1 and TRBJ2-7, reads KAGVTQTPRYLIKTRGQQVTLSCSPISGHRSVSWYQQTPGQGLQFLFEYFSETQRNKGNFPGRFSGRQFSNSRSEMNVSTLELGDSALYLCASSLGQGQYSYEQYFGPGTRLTVT.

The chain joins TRBV18 to TRBJ2-7, with 8 bases fitting TRBD2. The ends lost 6 bases at V and 6 bases at J; junction bases unmatched: 7. The CDR3 runs 13 residues. The germline gives CDR1 KGHSH, CDR2 LQKENI. The CDR3 region is CASSPGTSGEQYF. The CDR3, as DNA: TGTGCCAGCTCGCCCGGGACTAGTGGCGAGCAGTACTTC.

The V gene is TRBV19, the J gene TRBJ2-7; TRBD2 matches 16 bases. V dropped 4 bases and J dropped 3; count of bases not matched to a gene: 15. This CDR3 is built from 20 residues. Germline CDR1 and CDR2: LNHDA and SQIVND (reference sequence). CDR3: CASSTLLVGLAGGPDYEQYF. CDR3 bases: TGTGCCAGTAGTACCCTCCTCGTGGGACTAGCGGGAGGGCCGGACTACGAGCAGTACTTC.

In DNA, the CDR3 is TGTGCCAGCAGCCCTCCGCAGGAACGCTACGAGCAGTACTTC. This sequence encodes CASSPPQERYEQYF. This chain uses TRBV7-2 with TRBJ2-7, with D unresolved. Trimming shortened V by 5 bases and J by 3 bases, and 14 bases separated the two germline ends. CDR1 SGHTA and CDR2 FQGNSA come from the germline V gene. This CDR3 is built from 14 residues.

The chain employs TRBV2 and TRBJ2-1, with TRBD2 matching over 8 bases. CDR3 length: 15 amino acids. Per the germline V gene, CDR1 is SNHLY and CDR2 is FYNNEI. V shed 7 bases, J shed 8 bases, and the junction held 13 bases outside the gene matches. CDR3 sequence reads: CASNAYGRARDEQFF. The CDR3 DNA reads as TGTGCCAGCAATGCGTACGGGAGGGCCCGGGATGAGCAGTTCTTC.

The chain has TRBV7-2 and TRBJ2-7; TRBD2 agrees at 12 bases. The CDR3 totals 15 residues. Germline V gives CDR1 SGHTA, CDR2 FQGNSA. V was pared by 2 bases and J by 5 bases, with 4 bases of the junction left unmatched. CDR3 region: CASSLRTSGTHEQYF. Written as DNA, the CDR3 is TGTGCCAGCAGCTTACGGACTAGCGGGACCCACGAGCAGTACTTC.

V and J are TRBV29-1 and TRBJ1-1, with D uncertain. CDR3 length: 12 amino acids. The V gene lost 7 bases and the J gene lost 0 bases, with 9 bases spanning the gap. The germline CDR1 and CDR2 sequences are SQVTM and ANQGSEA. The CDR3 bases are TGCAGCGCCTTGGACCTGAACACTGAAGCTTTCTTT. It translates to CSALDLNTEAFF.

This chain joins TRBV6-5 and TRBJ2-1, with 8 bases lining up with TRBD1. The CDR3 extends over 14 amino acids. Germline CDR1 is MNHEY and CDR2 is SVGAGI. With 7 bases clipped from V and 9 bases from J, the junction kept 11 bases outside the gene matches. The CDR3 coding sequence is TGTGCCAGCACTCAGATGGACAGGGCAGGTGAGCAGTTCTTC. Amino acid sequence: CASTQMDRAGEQFF.

This chain connects TRBV27 to TRBJ1-2; 9 bases match TRBD1. CDR3 length equals 15 residues. V gave up 7 bases and J gave up 2 bases; unmatched junction bases: 8. Germline lookup yields CDR1 MNHEY and CDR2 SMNVEV (reference sequence). CDR3 DNA: TGTGCCAGCACCCTTTCCGGGACAGGGAACTATGGCTACACCTTC. Translating it yields CASTLSGTGNYGYTF.

This chain uses TRBV9 with TRBJ2-7; D perhaps matches TRBD2 (6 bases). The germline V gene encodes CDR1 SGDLS and CDR2 YYNGEE. CDR3 length equals 15 residues. Trimming pared 4 bases from V and 3 bases from J, leaving 17 bases between. DNA for the CDR3: TGTGCCAGCAGCCCCACGGGCGGGGAAAACTACGAGCAGTACTTC. The encoded protein is CASSPTGGENYEQYF.

The chain combines TRBV9 with TRBJ2-5; D gene uncertain. From germline, CDR1 is SGDLS and CDR2 YYNGEE. This CDR3 spans 14 amino acids. V gave up 0 bases and J gave up 5 bases, with 11 bases separating them. The CDR3 sequence is CASSVEGGVETQYF. As DNA, the CDR3 is TGTGCCAGCAGCGTAGAAGGTGGGGTGGAGACCCAGTACTTC.

The rearrangement joins TRBV21-1 to TRBJ1-1. TRBV21-1 is flagged as a pseudogene. The CDR3 has 13 amino acids. CDR3 nucleotides: TGTGCCAGCAGCGTGAATTTGAACACTGAAGCTTTCTTT. Amino acids: CASSVNLNTEAFF.

The chain links TRBV5-6 to TRBJ2-7; TRBD1 aligns across 9 bases. Germline CDR1 SGHDT, CDR2 YYEEEE. The CDR3 loop spans 15 amino acids. V trimming: 6 bases; J trimming: 5 bases; junction bases outside the gene matches: 12. CDR3 coding DNA: TGTGCCAGCACCGCAACCGGGACAGGGCCCGACGAGCAGTACTTC. Protein product: CASTATGTGPDEQYF.